This entry lists 14 T cell receptor beta chains sequenced from one sample in a study of immune evolution from preneoplasia to lung adenocarcinoma. Using immunoSEQ multiplex PCR, the repertoire was profiled, and TCRdb retains in-frame clones only, with some absent. The sample has 6,000 to 9,500 clones, 72% seen once; the top ten hold 9.5% to 14%. Input material: FFPE lung adenocarcinoma in situ tissue. These receptors came from a donor of 70 years or more with lung adenocarcinoma. Some clones in this sample may be carry-over from other donors' samples.

The rearrangement uses TRBV5-1 and TRBJ1-5; 8 bases line up with TRBD1. After removal of 2 bases from V and 1 base from J, the junction contained 2 bases not matched to a gene. The V gene's germline CDR1 is SGHRS and CDR2 YFSETQ. The CDR3 has 15 residues. The CDR3 is CASSLTGGSNQPQHF. In nucleotides, the CDR3 is TGCGCCAGCAGCTTAACAGGGGGAAGCAATCAGCCCCAGCATTTT.

The genes are TRBV6-5 and TRBJ1-2; maybe TRBD1 (6 bases). The V gene lost 7 bases and the J gene lost 3 bases, with 15 bases spanning the gap. Germline V lookup: CDR1 MNHEY, CDR2 SVGAGI. This CDR3 is 14 amino acids long. The CDR3 protein is CASIAPGGDYGYTF. The CDR3 DNA is TGTGCCAGCATAGCCCCCGGGGGCGACTATGGCTACACCTTC.

The rearrangement joins TRBV5-1 to TRBJ1-6, with TRBD1 matching 9 bases. The V and J ends lost 6 bases and 8 bases, in that order; junction bases with no gene match: 6. Germline V gives CDR1 SGHRS, CDR2 YFSETQ. The CDR3 totals 14 residues. The chain's CDR3 is CASKTGQGDSPLHF. For the CDR3, the DNA is TGCGCCAGCAAAACGGGACAGGGCGATTCACCCCTCCACTTT.

A single count supports this clone. This chain joins TRBV9 and TRBJ2-5, with 9 positions matching TRBD1. This CDR3 spans 14 amino acids. Trimming at V came to 3 bases and at J to 4 bases, leaving 4 bases not matched to a gene. The germline V gene has CDR1 SGDLS and CDR2 YYNGEE. The CDR3 protein is CASSAGQGRETQYF. The CDR3, as DNA: TGTGCCAGCAGCGCCGGACAGGGGAGAGAGACCCAGTACTTC.

To note about this clone: Other DNA sequences in this specimen translate into the identical CDR3. The V call is TRBV29-1, the J call TRBJ1-2; D is unclear. CDR1 and CDR2 (germline): SQVTM, ANQGSEA. With 7 bases removed from V and 0 bases from J, the gap between germline ends came to 6 bases. CDR3 length: 11 amino acids. For the CDR3, the DNA is TGCAGCGGAGTATCTAACTATGGCTACACCTTC. The encoded protein is CSGVSNYGYTF.

This clone has just a few counts. V is TRBV7-2 and J is TRBJ1-6; D call uncertain. CDR3 length equals 12 residues. From germline, CDR1 is SGHTA and CDR2 FQGNSA. V lost 5 bases, J lost 4 bases, and 3 bases lay in between. The CDR3 region is CASSPYNSPLHF. The CDR3 region has the DNA TGTGCCAGCAGCCCATATAATTCACCCCTCCACTTT.

The sample holds a few counts of this clone. V gene TRBV5-4 combines with J gene TRBJ2-3, with a weak D call TRBD1 (6 bases). Germline values: CDR1 SGHNT, CDR2 YYREEE (reference sequence). The CDR3 contains 13 residues. V gave up 4 bases and J gave up 0 bases, with 6 bases separating them. Written as DNA, the CDR3 is TGTGCCAGCAGCGGACAGAGCACAGATACGCAGTATTTT. Its protein product is CASSGQSTDTQYF.

This clone occurred a few times. J is TRBJ1-1 and V is TRBV19; unclear D gene. Germline V lookup: CDR1 LNHDA, CDR2 SQIVND (reference sequence). Trimming pared 3 bases from V and 5 bases from J, leaving 4 bases between. This CDR3 region has 11 residues. The CDR3 DNA follows: TGTGCCAGTAGTATGCCGACTGAAGCTTTCTTT. As protein: CASSMPTEAFF. The whole variable domain, filled in from reference TRBV19 and TRBJ1-1, reads DGGITQSPKYLFRKEGQNVTLSCEQNLNHDAMYWYRQDPGQGLRLIYYSQIVNDFQKGDIAEGYSVSREKKESFPLTVTSAQKNPTAFYLCASSMPTEAFFGQGTRLTVV.

This chain connects TRBV7-2 to TRBJ1-1, with a weak D call TRBD1 (5 bases). CDR3 length: 13 amino acids. The germline V and J ends were trimmed by 10 bases and 5 bases, with 17 bases remaining between them. Germline V gene sequence: CDR1 SGHTA, CDR2 FQGNSA. Written as DNA, the CDR3 is TGTGCCAACTCGGGGACGGCGAGGACTGAAGCTTTCTTT. Translated, it gives CANSGTARTEAFF.

The chain couples TRBV5-6 to TRBJ2-5, with D perhaps matching TRBD2 (6 bases). The V end was cut by 0 bases, the J end by 6 bases, with 12 bases between. Per germline, CDR1 SGHDT and CDR2 YYEEEE. This CDR3 is 14 amino acids long. CDR3 in amino acids: CASSLAAGRKTQYF. The CDR3 bases are TGTGCCAGCAGCTTGGCCGCGGGGAGGAAGACCCAGTACTTC.

By its share, this clone is large (0.1 to 1%). The chain couples TRBV29-1 to TRBJ1-5, with D tentatively TRBD1 (5 bases). V was cut by 5 bases and J by 1 base, with 12 bases left in between. The length of the CDR3 is 14 residues. Germline CDR1 reads SQVTM; CDR2 reads ANQGSEA. The CDR3, as DNA: TGCAGCGTTTGGGACCCTGAGAGCAATCAGCCCCAGCATTTT. Protein: CSVWDPESNQPQHF.

V and J are TRBV10-3 and TRBJ2-1; 7 bases match TRBD2. The CDR3 has 12 amino acids. Germline CDR1 ENHRY, CDR2 SYGVKD. V trimming: 6 bases; J trimming: 15 bases; junction bases outside the gene matches: 11. DNA for the CDR3: TGTGCCATCAGAGGACTAGTTGATGATCTGTTCTTC. Translation: CAIRGLVDDLFF.

The chain employs TRBV5-1 and TRBJ1-1; 8 bases map to TRBD1. Germline V CDR1 and CDR2: SGHRS, YFSETQ. V gave up 4 bases and J gave up 5 bases; unmatched junction bases: 7. The CDR3 has 14 amino acids. CDR3 sequence: CASSTGQGRTEAFF. CDR3 nucleotide sequence: TGCGCCAGCAGCACCGGACAGGGTAGAACTGAAGCTTTCTTT. The full variable domain, its missing parts supplied by reference TRBV5-1 and TRBJ1-1, is KAGVTQTPRYLIKTRGQQVTLSCSPISGHRSVSWYQQTPGQGLQFLFEYFSETQRNKGNFPGRFSGRQFSNSRSEMNVSTLELGDSALYLCASSTGQGRTEAFFGQGTRLTVV.

The chain joins TRBV2 to TRBJ2-5; 10 bases map to TRBD1. The CDR3 sequence is 15 residues long. The ends lost 6 bases at V and 4 bases at J; junction bases unmatched: 8. Germline CDR1 SNHLY, CDR2 FYNNEI. The CDR3 sequence is CASRRRQGARETQYF. The DNA of the CDR3 is TGTGCCAGCAGGAGACGACAGGGGGCGCGAGAGACCCAGTACTTC.